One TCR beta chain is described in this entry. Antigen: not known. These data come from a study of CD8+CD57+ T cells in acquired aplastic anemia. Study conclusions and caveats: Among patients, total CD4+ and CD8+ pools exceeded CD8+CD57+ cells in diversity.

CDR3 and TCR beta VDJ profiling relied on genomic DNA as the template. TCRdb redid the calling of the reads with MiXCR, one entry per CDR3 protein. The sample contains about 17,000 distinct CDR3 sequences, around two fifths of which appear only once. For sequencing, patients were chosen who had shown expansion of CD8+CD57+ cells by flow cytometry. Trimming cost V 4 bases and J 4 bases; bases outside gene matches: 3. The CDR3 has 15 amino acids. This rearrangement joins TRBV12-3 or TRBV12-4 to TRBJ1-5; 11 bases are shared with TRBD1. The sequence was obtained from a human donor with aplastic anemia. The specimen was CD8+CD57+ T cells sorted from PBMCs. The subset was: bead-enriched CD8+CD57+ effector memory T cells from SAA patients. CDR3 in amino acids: CASSSWDRGNQPQHF. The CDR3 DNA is TGTGCCAGCAGTTCATGGGACAGGGGGAATCAGCCCCAGCATTTT.